This entry is about one T cell receptor (beta chain). Its target is not known. The data are from a study of blood T cells in healthy people across ages. Study-wide points: Strongly correlated with naive T cell percentage was TCR beta diversity.

The second PCR ran about 6 to 12 cycles with a sample-barcoded 5' primer and J-beta primers. Tags on each cDNA molecule came from a template-switch adaptor with 12 random nucleotides. TCRdb reprocessed the 5' RACE reads with MiXCR, giving one entry per CDR3 protein. The table shows over 1,300,000 distinct CDR3 sequences, with approximately 59% occurring only once. Every participating donor contributed around 9.5 milliliters of peripheral blood through a draw. Total RNA was isolated from each sample in quantities of at least 5 micrograms. The germline CDR1 and CDR2 sequences are LGHNA and YSLEER. This CDR3 region has 15 residues. V gave up 4 bases and J gave up 9 bases, with 20 bases separating them.

The chain couples TRBV4-3 to TRBJ2-3; maybe TRBD2 (7 bases). The clonotype comes from a young man in good health. The specimen sequenced was blood. For the CDR3, the DNA is TGCGCCAGCAGCCCTCTCCGGATGACGGGGGGCACGCAGTATTTT. Translation gives CASSPLRMTGGTQYF.